This T cell receptor (beta chain) was sequenced during a study of cytomegalovirus exposure and HLA in healthy donors. Study-wide context: There were some 120 million unique TCR beta sequences, drawn from approximately 180 million T cells, in an earlier analysis. Most genotyped donors, 65% to 90% of roughly 400, had Caucasian-associated genetic ancestry.

To note about this clone: The target antigen is unknown.

Trimming stripped 1 base from V and 3 bases from J, with 12 bases between. There are 15 residues in the CDR3. Looked up from germline, CDR1 is LNHDA and CDR2 is SQIVND (reference sequence). PCR amplification relied on 60 Vbeta primers (plus 13 Jbeta primers). Only in-frame clones appear in the TCRdb table, and some are missing; sequencing was by immunoSEQ multiplex PCR. The table shows about 190,000 clones, with around 83% occurring only once. The study's findings and limits: Donors belonging to an Asian-associated ancestry cluster reportedly showed fewer N-insertions in productive TCRs than the roughly 670-donor mean, according to what a later analysis found.

The sample comprised PBMCs. The gene calls are TRBV19 and TRBJ2-5, with D unresolved. The TCR comes from a woman aged 18-29 years in good health and CMV-seronegative. The CDR3 nucleotides are TGTGCCAGTAGTATAGTTCGGTCCCCTAAAGAGACCCAGTACTTC. It translates to CASSIVRSPKETQYF. Using reference TRBV19 and TRBJ2-5 for the parts outside the CDR3, the full variable domain is DGGITQSPKYLFRKEGQNVTLSCEQNLNHDAMYWYRQDPGQGLRLIYYSQIVNDFQKGDIAEGYSVSREKKESFPLTVTSAQKNPTAFYLCASSIVRSPKETQYFGPGTRLLVL.